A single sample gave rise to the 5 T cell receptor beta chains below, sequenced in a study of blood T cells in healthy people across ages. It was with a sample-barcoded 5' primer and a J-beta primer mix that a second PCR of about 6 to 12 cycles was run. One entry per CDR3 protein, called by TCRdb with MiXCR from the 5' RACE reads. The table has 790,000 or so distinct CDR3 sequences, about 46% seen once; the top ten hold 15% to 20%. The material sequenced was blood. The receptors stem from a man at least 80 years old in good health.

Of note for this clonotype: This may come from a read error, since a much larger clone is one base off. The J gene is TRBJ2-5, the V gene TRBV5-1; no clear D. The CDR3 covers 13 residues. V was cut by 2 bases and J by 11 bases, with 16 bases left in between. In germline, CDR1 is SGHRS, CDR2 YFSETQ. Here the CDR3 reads CASSLKALYEQYF. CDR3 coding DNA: TGCGCCAGCAGCTTAAAAGCGTTGTATGAGCAGTACTTC.

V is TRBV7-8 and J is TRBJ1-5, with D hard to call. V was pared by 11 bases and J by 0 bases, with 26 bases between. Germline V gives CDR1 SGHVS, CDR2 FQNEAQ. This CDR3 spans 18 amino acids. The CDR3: CACNLKPWRSNSNQPQHF. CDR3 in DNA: TGTGCCTGCAACTTAAAACCGTGGAGGAGTAATAGCAATCAGCCCCAGCATTTT.

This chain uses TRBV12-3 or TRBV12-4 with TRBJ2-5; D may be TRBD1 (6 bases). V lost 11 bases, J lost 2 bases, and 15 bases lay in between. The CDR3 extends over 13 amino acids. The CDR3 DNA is TGTGCCTCGGTCCGTGGACAGCAAGAGACCCAGTACTTC. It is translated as CASVRGQQETQYF.

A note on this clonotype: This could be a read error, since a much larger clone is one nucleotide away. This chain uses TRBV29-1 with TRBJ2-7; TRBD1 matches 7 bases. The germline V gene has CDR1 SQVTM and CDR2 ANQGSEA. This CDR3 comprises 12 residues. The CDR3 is CSGRDSSCEQYF. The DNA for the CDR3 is TGCAGCGGCCGGGACAGCTCCTGCGAGCAGTACTTC.

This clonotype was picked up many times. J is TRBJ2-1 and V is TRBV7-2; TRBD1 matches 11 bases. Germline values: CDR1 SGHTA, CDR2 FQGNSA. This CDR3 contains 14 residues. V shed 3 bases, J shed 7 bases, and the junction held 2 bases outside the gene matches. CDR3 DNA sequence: TGTGCCAGCAGCTTTCGGGACAGGGGGAATGAGCAGTTCTTC. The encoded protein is CASSFRDRGNEQFF.